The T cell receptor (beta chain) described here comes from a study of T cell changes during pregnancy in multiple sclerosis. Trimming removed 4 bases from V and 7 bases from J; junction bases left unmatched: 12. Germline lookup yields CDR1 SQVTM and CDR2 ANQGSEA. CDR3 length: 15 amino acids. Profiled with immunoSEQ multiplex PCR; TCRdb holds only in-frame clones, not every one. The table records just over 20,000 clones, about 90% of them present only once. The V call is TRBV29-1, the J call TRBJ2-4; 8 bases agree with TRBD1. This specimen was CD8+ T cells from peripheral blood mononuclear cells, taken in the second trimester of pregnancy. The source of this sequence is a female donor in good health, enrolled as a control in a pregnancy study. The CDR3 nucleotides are TGCAGCGTTGGCACCACCAAGGGACAGGTGAACATTCAGTACTTC. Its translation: CSVGTTKGQVNIQYF.